Listed below are T cell receptor beta chains from one sample, sequenced in a study of T cell responses to AZD1222 COVID-19 vaccine. TCRdb's copy holds only in-frame clones and misses some; the assay was immunoSEQ multiplex PCR. Of some 110,000 clones listed, about four fifths are singletons. The material sequenced was peripheral blood, taken on day 0 of AZD1222 vaccination. The receptors derive from an adult in good health. The CDR3 runs from the conserved cysteine through the conserved F or W. The D gene is left open where the match is weak. Size values are once, few and many counts, or a class for expanded clones, and some rows have none.

NA	13	NA	TRBJ2-3	TRBV21-1	TGTGCCAGCAGCAAAGGACTTTCTCATACGCAGTATTTT	CASSKGLSHTQYF
NA	16	TRBD1	TRBJ1-2	TRBV28	TGTGCCACCGTGACGGGACAGACAGATATTAACTATGGCTACACCTTC	CATVTGQTDINYGYTF
NA	15	TRBD2	TRBJ2-1	TRBV3-1/TRBV3-2	TGTGCCAGCAGCCAAGACTTGAGCGGGGGGCCAGAGCAGTTCTTC	CASSQDLSGGPEQFF
NA	14	NA	TRBJ1-2	TRBV11-2	TGTGCCAGCAGCTTACAGGGTTCCCTAAATGGCTACACCTTC	CASSLQGSLNGYTF
NA	17	NA	TRBJ1-4	TRBV2	TGTGCCAGCAGTCGCGGCCGGACCCGACTCACTAATGAAAAACTGTTTTTT	CASSRGRTRLTNEKLFF
NA	16	TRBD1	TRBJ2-4	TRBV5-4	TGTGCCAGCAGCTTACAGGGGAGCTTGGACAAAAACATTCAGTACTTC	CASSLQGSLDKNIQYF
once	15	NA	TRBJ1-6	TRBV6-2/TRBV6-3	TGTGCCAGCAGTTTGTACAGCTCCTATAATTCACCCCTCCACTTT	CASSLYSSYNSPLHF
NA	15	NA	TRBJ1-4	TRBV7-2	TGTGCCAGCAGCCCAAGGACCGCGACTAATGAAAAACTGTTTTTT	CASSPRTATNEKLFF
NA	15	NA	TRBJ2-7	TRBV2	TGTGCCAGCCACCAGGAGGCAGGGAGGTCCTACGAGCAGTACTTC	CASHQEAGRSYEQYF
NA	14	NA	TRBJ1-1	TRBV18	TGTGCCAGCTCACCACCAGGGGTGAACACTGAAGCTTTCTTT	CASSPPGVNTEAFF
few	15	NA	TRBJ1-6	TRBV6-5	TGTGCCAGCAGGAGGGGACGGGGAGACAATTCACCCCTCCACTTT	CASRRGRGDNSPLHF
NA	12	NA	TRBJ1-1	TRBV6-2/TRBV6-3	TGTGCCAGCAGCTCCGAGGTGGGTGAAGCTTTCTTT	CASSSEVGEAFF
NA	12	NA	TRBJ1-5	TRBV19	TGTGCCAGTAGTATATGGCCTCAGCCCCAGCATTTT	CASSIWPQPQHF
NA	14	NA	TRBJ2-1	TRBV5-1	TGCGCCAGCAGCTTGGCGAGTCAGGGCAATGAGCAGTTCTTC	CASSLASQGNEQFF
NA	16	NA	TRBJ2-6	TRBV3-1/TRBV3-2	TGTGCCAGCAGCCAAACAGGCGACTCTGGGGCCAACGTCCTGACTTTC	CASSQTGDSGANVLTF
once	17	NA	TRBJ2-3	TRBV24-1	TGTGCCACCAGTGCCCCAAGGGAGGACACTAGCACAGATACGCAGTATTTT	CATSAPREDTSTDTQYF
NA	14	TRBD1	TRBJ2-5	TRBV5-6	TGTGCCAGCAGACAGGCGGGGACAGGAGAGACCCAGTACTTC	CASRQAGTGETQYF
NA	14	TRBD2	TRBJ2-1	TRBV11-3	TGTGCCAGCAGCTTGGGACTAGCGGGAGATGAGCAGTTCTTC	CASSLGLAGDEQFF
NA	16	NA	TRBJ2-5	TRBV4-3	TGCGTCAGCAGCCAAGACAGAGTAGGGGGGCAAGAGACCCAGTACTTC	CVSSQDRVGGQETQYF
NA	16	TRBD2	TRBJ2-2	TRBV9	TGTGCCAGCAGCGTTGGCGGGAGGGCTTACACCGGGGAGCTGTTTTTT	CASSVGGRAYTGELFF
NA	12	NA	TRBJ2-3	TRBV19	TGTGCCAGTAGTAGAGGGACAGATACGCAGTATTTT	CASSRGTDTQYF
NA	13	NA	TRBJ1-1	TRBV5-6	TGTGCCAGCAGCTCGAGGGAGAACACTGAAGCTTTCTTT	CASSSRENTEAFF
NA	14	NA	TRBJ1-1	TRBV5-8	TGTGCCAGCAGCCGAGGATTCTCGAACACTGAAGCTTTCTTT	CASSRGFSNTEAFF
NA	17	TRBD2	TRBJ2-5	TRBV4-1	TGCGCCAGCAGCCAAGAAAGGCTAGCGGGCCAGGAAAAGACCCAGTACTTC	CASSQERLAGQEKTQYF
NA	12	NA	TRBJ1-2	TRBV28	TGTGCCAGCAGTTTACGTGGTTATGGCTACACCTTC	CASSLRGYGYTF
NA	12	NA	TRBJ2-1	TRBV6-4	TGTGCCAGCAGTGCGGGGGGCGCGGAGCAGTTCTTC	CASSAGGAEQFF
NA	13	TRBD1	TRBJ1-2	TRBV7-2	TGTGCCAGCAGCTTAGTCCAGGGGGCCGGCTACACCTTC	CASSLVQGAGYTF
NA	14	TRBD1	TRBJ1-4	TRBV6-5	TGTGCCAGCAGACGGACAGGGCTTAATGAAAAACTGTTTTTT	CASRRTGLNEKLFF
NA	12	NA	TRBJ1-2	TRBV12-3/TRBV12-4	TGTGCCAGCAGTTTATCGACGGGTGGCTACACCTTC	CASSLSTGGYTF
NA	14	TRBD1	TRBJ2-7	TRBV27	TGTGCCAGCGGATCCCCGGACAGGGACTACGAGCAGTACTTC	CASGSPDRDYEQYF
NA	16	NA	TRBJ1-5	TRBV3-1/TRBV3-2	TGTGCCAGCAGCCCCCAGGGTCTTAATAGCAATCAGCCCCAGCATTTT	CASSPQGLNSNQPQHF
NA	15	TRBD1	TRBJ2-7	TRBV3-1/TRBV3-2	TGTGCCAGCAGCCGGAGACAGGGGCGTTACGACGAGCAGTACTTC	CASSRRQGRYDEQYF
NA	12	NA	TRBJ1-3	TRBV6-5	TGTGCCAGCACTTCTTCCGGAAACACCATATATTTT	CASTSSGNTIYF
NA	16	NA	TRBJ2-7	TRBV27	TGTGCCAGCAGTCCGGGTGCAGGGTATAGCTCCTACGAGCAGTACTTC	CASSPGAGYSSYEQYF
NA	15	NA	TRBJ2-1	TRBV7-3	TGTGCCAGCAGCGGATGGGGGGCCTCCTACAATGAGCAGTTCTTC	CASSGWGASYNEQFF
NA	13	NA	TRBJ1-1	TRBV11-1	TGTGCCAGCAGCGGAGGGGTCACCACTGAAGCTTTCTTT	CASSGGVTTEAFF
NA	16	NA	TRBJ1-4	TRBV28	TGTGCCAGCAGTTTTATGGGTCCTGCAACTAATGAAAAACTGTTTTTT	CASSFMGPATNEKLFF
NA	15	NA	TRBJ1-5	TRBV28	TGTGCCAGCAGTCACGGCCAGCAAGTCAATCAGCCCCAGCATTTT	CASSHGQQVNQPQHF
NA	13	NA	TRBJ1-4	TRBV7-9	TGTGCCAGCAGCTCCCGGGACAACGAAAAACTGTTTTTT	CASSSRDNEKLFF
once	13	NA	TRBJ1-1	TRBV2	TGTGCCAGCAGTGATCTGGGAGTTACTGAAGCTTTCTTT	CASSDLGVTEAFF
NA	13	TRBD1	TRBJ1-2	TRBV2	TGTGCCAGCAGTGGGGACAGGCCCTATGGCTACACCTTC	CASSGDRPYGYTF
NA	13	NA	TRBJ1-1	TRBV5-5	TGTGCCAGCAGCTCACAGCGGAACACTGAAGCTTTCTTT	CASSSQRNTEAFF
NA	15	TRBD2	TRBJ2-5	TRBV7-2	TGTGCCAGCAGCTTGAGCGGGGGGGAACAAGAGACCCAGTACTTC	CASSLSGGEQETQYF
NA	14	TRBD1	TRBJ1-5	TRBV19	TGTGCCAGTAGTTGGACAGGGACGGCTCAGCCCCAGCATTTT	CASSWTGTAQPQHF